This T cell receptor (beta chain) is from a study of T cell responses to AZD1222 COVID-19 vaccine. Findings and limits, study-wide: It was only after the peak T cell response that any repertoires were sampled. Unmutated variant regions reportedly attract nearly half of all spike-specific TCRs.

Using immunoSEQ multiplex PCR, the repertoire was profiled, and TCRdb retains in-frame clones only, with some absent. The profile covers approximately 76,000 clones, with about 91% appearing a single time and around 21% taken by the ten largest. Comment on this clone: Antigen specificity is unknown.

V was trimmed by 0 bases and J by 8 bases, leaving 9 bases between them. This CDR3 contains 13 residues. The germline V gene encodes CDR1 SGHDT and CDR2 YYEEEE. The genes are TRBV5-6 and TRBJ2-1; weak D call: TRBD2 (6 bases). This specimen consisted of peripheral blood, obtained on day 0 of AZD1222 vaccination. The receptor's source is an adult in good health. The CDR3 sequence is CASSLVTRHEQFF. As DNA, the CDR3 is TGTGCCAGCAGCTTGGTGACTAGGCATGAGCAGTTCTTC.